Below are 19 T cell receptor beta chains sequenced from a single sample in a study of regulatory T cells in long-lasting Graves disease. iRepertoire HTBI primers and Arm-PCR of CDR3 regions built TCR beta libraries. TCRdb itself ran the multiplex PCR reads through MiXCR, one entry per CDR3 protein. The sample lists about 440,000 distinct CDR3 sequences, roughly 17% occurring once. This sample's time point: newly diagnosed GD, antithyroid drugs for less than 3 months. Researchers made the TCR library from RNA that was extracted from PBMCs. These same data were also listed under a study on T cells in Graves' hyperthyroidism and ophthalmopathy.

Sequencing was performed on peripheral blood mononuclear cells (PBMCs), taken at new diagnosis, from a patient treated with antithyroid drugs. The origin of the receptors is a young woman with Graves disease.

The table lists this clonotype with many counts. The rearrangement links TRBV6-1 to TRBJ1-2; unclear D gene. With 2 bases removed from V and 4 bases from J, the gap between germline ends came to 17 bases. The CDR3 extends over 16 amino acids. CDR1 is MNHNS and CDR2 is SASEGT in the germline V gene. Here the CDR3 reads CASSEFDGFVSYGYTF. CDR3 DNA: TGTGCCAGCAGTGAATTTGATGGGTTTGTGTCCTATGGCTACACCTTC.

This clonotype has only a few counts. The genes are TRBV7-9 and TRBJ1-4, with D perhaps TRBD1 (5 bases). V was cut by 1 base and J by 4 bases, with 10 bases left in between. In germline, CDR1 is SEHNR, CDR2 FQNEAQ (reference sequence). CDR3 length: 15 residues. The CDR3 DNA is TGTGCCAGCAGCTTAGACAGCAGGGATAATGAAAAACTGTTTTTT. This gives the protein CASSLDSRDNEKLFF.

This rearrangement joins TRBV5-6 to TRBJ2-3; D is possibly TRBD2 (6 bases). CDR1 is SGHDT and CDR2 is YYEEEE in the germline V gene. The germline V and J ends were trimmed by 3 bases and 6 bases, with 17 bases remaining between them. The length of the CDR3 is 15 residues. For the CDR3, the DNA is TGTGCCAGCAGCTGGGGAGGAAATAGAATGGATACGCAGTATTTT. It codes for CASSWGGNRMDTQYF.

The table lists this clonotype with many counts. This rearrangement joins TRBV7-9 to TRBJ2-7; 7 positions agree with TRBD1. V gave up 5 bases and J gave up 3 bases; unmatched junction bases: 7. The CDR3 is 14 residues long. Germline CDR1 SEHNR, CDR2 FQNEAQ (reference sequence). The chain's CDR3 is CASSADRDSYEQYF. The DNA of the CDR3 is TGTGCCAGCAGCGCGGACCGGGACAGCTACGAGCAGTACTTC.

Notes on this clonotype: At one of its ends the junction is not consistent with the germline gene, which may arise from a read error. J is TRBJ2-7 and V is TRBV18; 8 nucleotides agree with TRBD1. Germline CDR1 reads KGHSH; CDR2 reads LQKENI. This CDR3 has 14 amino acids. The DNA for the CDR3 is TGTGCCAGCTCACCCCGGGACAGGATATACGAGCAGTGCTTC. It is translated as CASSPRDRIYEQCF.

This clonotype was seen ten or more times. The chain links TRBV7-8 to TRBJ2-3; D is uncertain. Germline V gives CDR1 SGHVS, CDR2 FQNEAQ. V was pared by 5 bases and J by 3 bases, with 6 bases between. The CDR3 contains 12 residues. The CDR3: CASSVFTDTQYF. The CDR3 nucleotides read TGTGCCAGCAGCGTATTTACAGATACGCAGTATTTT.

This clonotype was detected a few times. This chain connects TRBV20-1 to TRBJ1-4, with unresolved D. Germline V CDR1 and CDR2: DFQATT, SNEGSKA (reference sequence). This CDR3 has 14 residues. Deletions cut 3 bases from V and 5 bases from J, with 13 bases between. The CDR3 region is CSASSGPVNEKLFF. Here the CDR3 DNA reads TGCAGTGCTAGCTCCGGACCAGTGAATGAAAAACTGTTTTTT.

This chain connects TRBV27 to TRBJ2-1, with 9 bases matching TRBD1. The length of the CDR3 is 15 residues. The V gene end was trimmed by 4 bases and the J gene end by 5 bases; junction bases not matched to a gene: 6. In germline, CDR1 is MNHEY, CDR2 SMNVEV (reference sequence). CDR3 sequence: CASSSDTGGDNEQFF. The CDR3 DNA reads as TGTGCCAGCAGTTCTGACACAGGGGGCGACAATGAGCAGTTCTTC.

This clonotype was seen repeatedly, ten times or more. The chain has TRBV20-1 and TRBJ1-5, with a weak D call TRBD1 (5 bases). The germline V and J ends were trimmed by 0 bases and 7 bases, with 16 bases remaining between them. Germline CDR1 reads DFQATT; CDR2 reads SNEGSKA (reference sequence). CDR3 length equals 15 residues. CDR3 in DNA: TGCAGTGCTAGAGATCTCGACAGACTGGGACAGCCCCAGCATTTT. Translation: CSARDLDRLGQPQHF.

This clonotype occurred many times. The chain employs TRBV28 and TRBJ2-4; no clear D gene. CDR1 and CDR2 (germline): MDHEN, SYDVKM. V lost 2 bases to trimming and J lost 6 bases, with 17 bases between them. The CDR3 runs to 16 residues. The CDR3: CASSLNSLVSGNIQYF. CDR3 coding DNA: TGTGCCAGCAGTTTAAATTCATTGGTATCCGGAAACATTCAGTACTTC. Full variable domain (rest looked up from reference TRBV28 and TRBJ2-4): DVKVTQSSRYLVKRTGEKVFLECVQDMDHENMFWYRQDPGLGLRLIYFSYDVKMKEKGDIPEGYSVSREKKERFSLILESASTNQTSMYLCASSLNSLVSGNIQYFGAGTRLSVL.

The rearrangement joins TRBV14 to TRBJ2-3; D unclear. Germline V CDR1 and CDR2: SGHDN, FVKESK. This CDR3 region has 14 residues. With 3 bases removed from V and 1 base from J, the gap between germline ends came to 8 bases. CDR3 loop: CASSQSGGTDTQYF. In DNA form, the CDR3 reads TGTGCCAGCAGCCAGTCTGGGGGCACAGATACGCAGTATTTT.

Remarks on this clonotype: This sequence may be a read error, since a much larger clone differs from it by one base. The V and J genes are TRBV12-3 or TRBV12-4 and TRBJ2-7; D not resolved. The CDR3 totals 11 residues. Trimming removed 5 bases from V and 5 bases from J, with 7 bases in between. In DNA form, the CDR3 reads TGTGCCAGCAGTCGACTCAACGAGCAGTACTTC. Translating it yields CASSRLNEQYF.

This clonotype was detected many times. The CDR3 spells CASSLQAGTEAFF. For the CDR3, the DNA is TGTGCCAGCAGCCTCCAGGCTGGGACTGAAGCTTTCTTT. This rearrangement joins TRBV11-2 to TRBJ1-1; D is unresolved. The CDR3 runs to 13 residues. V shed 5 bases and J shed 5 bases, with 12 bases lying between them. Germline V gene data show CDR1 as SGHAT and CDR2 as FQNNGV.

This clonotype was detected only a few times. The chain couples TRBV10-1 to TRBJ1-2; D is ambiguous. This CDR3 spans 15 amino acids. The V end was cut by 0 bases, the J end by 4 bases, with 12 bases between. Germline lookup yields CDR1 WNHNN and CDR2 SYGVQD (reference sequence). The CDR3 loop reads CASSESTSDFYGYTF. CDR3 coding DNA: TGCGCCAGCAGTGAGTCGACCTCGGACTTCTATGGCTACACCTTC.

The table lists this clonotype with a few counts. The chain recombines TRBV24-1 with TRBJ1-2; D might be TRBD1 (5 bases). Germline CDR1 reads KGHDR; CDR2 reads SFDVKD. CDR3 length: 11 amino acids. With 7 bases removed from V and 8 bases from J, the gap between germline ends came to 10 bases. The CDR3 sequence is CATSEGFGYTF. The CDR3 DNA is TGTGCCACCAGCGAGGGGTTCGGCTACACCTTC.

This chain links TRBV4-2 with TRBJ2-1; tentatively, D is TRBD1 or TRBD2 (6 bases each). The germline V gene has CDR1 LGHNA and CDR2 YNFKEQ. The CDR3 length is 16 residues. The V gene lost 1 base and the J gene lost 5 bases, with 15 bases spanning the gap. Here the CDR3 reads CASSQVGTGANNEQFF. In DNA, the CDR3 is TGTGCCAGCAGCCAAGTAGGAACGGGGGCGAACAATGAGCAGTTCTTC.

This clonotype was counted many times. This sequence joins TRBV4-1 and TRBJ2-1; D is undetermined. The germline V and J ends were trimmed by 1 base and 9 bases, with 7 bases remaining between them. CDR1 and CDR2 from the germline V gene are MGHRA and YSYEKL. This CDR3 is 12 amino acids long. The CDR3 here is CASSQVEGEQFF. CDR3 nucleotides: TGCGCCAGCAGCCAAGTGGAAGGTGAGCAGTTCTTC.

Many counts were recorded for this clonotype. V is TRBV30 and J is TRBJ2-1, with TRBD2 matching over 11 bases. Germline trimming cut 7 bases from V and 8 bases from J; bases unmatched to any gene: 13. Germline V lookup: CDR1 GTSNPN, CDR2 SVGIG (reference sequence). This CDR3 contains 15 residues. The CDR3 DNA is TGTGCCTCGTCAAAACTAGCGGGAGTTTTGGATGAGCAGTTCTTC. The encoded protein is CASSKLAGVLDEQFF. The whole variable domain, remainder taken from reference TRBV30 and TRBJ2-1, is SQTIHQWPATLVQPVGSPLSLECTVEGTSNPNLYWYRQAAGRGLQLLFYSVGIGQISSEVPQNLSASRPQDRQFILSSKKLLLSDSGFYLCASSKLAGVLDEQFFGPGTRLTVL.

The rearrangement uses TRBV10-3 and TRBJ1-5; D may be TRBD1 (5 bases). The CDR3 length is 18 residues. Trimming left V 0 bases short and J 0 bases short, with 15 bases between. Germline CDR1 reads ENHRY; CDR2 reads SYGVKD. The CDR3 region is CAISESGAGQLSNQPQHF. The CDR3 bases are TGTGCCATCAGTGAGTCGGGTGCCGGACAACTTAGCAATCAGCCCCAGCATTTT.